A selection of T cell receptor beta chains follows, all from one sample in a study of blood T cell repertoires in COVID-19. Profiled with immunoSEQ multiplex PCR; TCRdb holds only in-frame clones, not every one. The table records approximately 61,000 clones, 86% of them present only once. Material for sequencing was peripheral blood. The receptors derive from a human donor in a cohort sampled during active COVID-19. The CDR3 runs from the conserved cysteine through the conserved F or W. A D gene is named only where the DNA matches it firmly. The listing skips clone size in some rows; elsewhere it reads once, few, many or a size class.

J gene: TRBJ2-7
clone size: NA
D gene: TRBD1
V gene: TRBV19
CDR3 protein: CASSPDRRSSYEQYF
CDR3 DNA: TGTGCCAGTAGTCCGGACAGGAGGAGCTCCTACGAGCAGTACTTC

J gene: TRBJ1-2
clone size: NA
D gene: NA
V gene: TRBV2
CDR3 protein: CASLPPGTQTNGYTF
CDR3 DNA: TGTGCCTCCCTCCCTCCCGGGACTCAAACCAATGGCTACACCTTC

J gene: TRBJ1-4
clone size: NA
D gene: NA
V gene: TRBV5-1
CDR3 protein: CASTPLVGEKLFF
CDR3 DNA: TGCGCCAGCACCCCCCTAGTAGGCGAAAAACTGTTTTTT

J gene: TRBJ1-1
clone size: NA
D gene: NA
V gene: TRBV7-9
CDR3 protein: CASSTTRMNTEAFF
CDR3 DNA: TGTGCCAGCAGTACAACACGCATGAACACTGAAGCTTTCTTT

J gene: TRBJ2-5
clone size: NA
D gene: NA
V gene: TRBV27
CDR3 protein: CASSPRGRVGQETQYF
CDR3 DNA: TGTGCCAGCAGTCCGCGGGGCAGGGTGGGCCAAGAGACCCAGTACTTC

J gene: TRBJ1-4
clone size: once
D gene: NA
V gene: TRBV4-2
CDR3 protein: CASSQDQGTNEKLFF
CDR3 DNA: TGTGCCAGCAGCCAAGATCAGGGAACTAATGAAAAACTGTTTTTT

J gene: TRBJ2-1
clone size: NA
D gene: NA
V gene: TRBV5-8
CDR3 protein: CASSPLLTGRNEQFF
CDR3 DNA: TGTGCCAGCAGTCCCCTTCTCACTGGCAGGAATGAGCAGTTCTTC

J gene: TRBJ1-5
clone size: NA
D gene: NA
V gene: TRBV5-1
CDR3 protein: CASSLVGGAHQPQHF
CDR3 DNA: TGCGCCAGCAGCTTGGTTGGGGGGGCGCATCAGCCCCAGCATTTT

J gene: TRBJ2-5
clone size: once
D gene: TRBD2
V gene: TRBV6-5
CDR3 protein: CASSARAGGGETQYF
CDR3 DNA: TGTGCCAGCAGCGCCAGAGCGGGAGGAGGGGAGACCCAGTACTTC

J gene: TRBJ2-3
clone size: NA
D gene: NA
V gene: TRBV7-2
CDR3 protein: CASSPLRVADTQYF
CDR3 DNA: TGTGCCAGCAGCCCCCTCAGGGTAGCAGATACGCAGTATTTT

J gene: TRBJ2-7
clone size: NA
D gene: NA
V gene: TRBV14
CDR3 protein: CASSQVAAYEQYF
CDR3 DNA: TGTGCCAGCAGCCAAGTGGCAGCCTACGAGCAGTACTTC

J gene: TRBJ2-2
clone size: NA
D gene: NA
V gene: TRBV19
CDR3 protein: CASSPQGMGNTGELFF
CDR3 DNA: TGTGCCAGTAGTCCACAGGGTATGGGGAACACCGGGGAGCTGTTTTTT

J gene: TRBJ2-1
clone size: NA
D gene: NA
V gene: TRBV9
CDR3 protein: CASSVAGSPFNEQFF
CDR3 DNA: TGTGCCAGCAGCGTAGCCGGTTCTCCATTCAATGAGCAGTTCTTC

J gene: TRBJ2-3
clone size: NA
D gene: NA
V gene: TRBV7-3
CDR3 protein: CASSLLRGDTQYF
CDR3 DNA: TGTGCCAGCAGCTTACTCAGGGGAGATACGCAGTATTTT

J gene: TRBJ1-1
clone size: NA
D gene: NA
V gene: TRBV5-8
CDR3 protein: CASSLWGGNTEAFF
CDR3 DNA: TGTGCCAGCAGCTTGTGGGGGGGGAACACTGAAGCTTTCTTT

J gene: TRBJ2-1
clone size: NA
D gene: TRBD2
V gene: TRBV9
CDR3 protein: CASSVEGLAGGYNEQFF
CDR3 DNA: TGTGCCAGCAGCGTAGAGGGACTAGCGGGAGGTTACAATGAGCAGTTCTTC

J gene: TRBJ1-2
clone size: NA
D gene: NA
V gene: TRBV6-2/TRBV6-3
CDR3 protein: CASSYEGTGHLGYGYTF
CDR3 DNA: TGTGCCAGCAGTTACGAAGGGACGGGACATCTAGGGTATGGCTACACCTTC

J gene: TRBJ2-5
clone size: NA
D gene: NA
V gene: TRBV19
CDR3 protein: CASSIESTAQSGTQYF
CDR3 DNA: TGTGCCAGTAGTATAGAAAGCACAGCCCAAAGTGGGACCCAGTACTTC

J gene: TRBJ2-3
clone size: NA
D gene: NA
V gene: TRBV19
CDR3 protein: CASSETRDTQYF
CDR3 DNA: TGTGCCAGTAGTGAAACTAGGGATACGCAGTATTTT

J gene: TRBJ1-6
clone size: NA
D gene: NA
V gene: TRBV27
CDR3 protein: CASRPSLWSPLHF
CDR3 DNA: TGTGCCAGCAGGCCCTCACTGTGGTCACCCCTCCACTTT

J gene: TRBJ2-7
clone size: NA
D gene: NA
V gene: TRBV27
CDR3 protein: CASSLSLTYEQYF
CDR3 DNA: TGTGCCAGCAGTTTATCACTTACCTACGAGCAGTACTTC

J gene: TRBJ2-1
clone size: NA
D gene: TRBD2
V gene: TRBV15
CDR3 protein: CATSTPEGWTSGRAREQFF
CDR3 DNA: TGTGCCACCAGCACTCCCGAAGGTTGGACTAGCGGGAGGGCCAGGGAGCAGTTCTTC

J gene: TRBJ2-7
clone size: NA
D gene: TRBD1
V gene: TRBV24-1
CDR3 protein: CATSEGLRTGSSYEQYF
CDR3 DNA: TGTGCCACCAGTGAAGGTCTCCGGACAGGGAGTTCCTACGAGCAGTACTTC

J gene: TRBJ2-5
clone size: NA
D gene: NA
V gene: TRBV7-3
CDR3 protein: CASSRTGTKGGTQYF
CDR3 DNA: TGTGCCAGCAGCCGAACCGGGACTAAGGGGGGCACCCAGTACTTC

J gene: TRBJ2-7
clone size: NA
D gene: NA
V gene: TRBV5-1
CDR3 protein: CASSQGTLLLEQYF
CDR3 DNA: TGCGCCAGCAGCCAAGGGACTTTACTCCTCGAGCAGTACTTC

J gene: TRBJ1-2
clone size: few
D gene: NA
V gene: TRBV19
CDR3 protein: CASSISPWEDGYTF
CDR3 DNA: TGTGCCAGTAGTATTTCCCCCTGGGAGGATGGCTACACCTTC

J gene: TRBJ2-5
clone size: NA
D gene: TRBD1
V gene: TRBV5-6
CDR3 protein: CASSRPTGTAGGKTQYF
CDR3 DNA: TGTGCCAGCAGCCGCCCTACCGGGACAGCCGGCGGTAAGACCCAGTACTTC

J gene: TRBJ2-5
clone size: NA
D gene: TRBD2
V gene: TRBV9
CDR3 protein: CASSVLPRTSGSGFGETQYF
CDR3 DNA: TGTGCCAGCAGCGTTTTACCCCGGACTAGCGGGAGTGGGTTCGGGGAGACCCAGTACTTC

J gene: TRBJ1-2
clone size: NA
D gene: TRBD1
V gene: TRBV19
CDR3 protein: CASSDEGTGGEHGYTF
CDR3 DNA: TGTGCCAGTAGTGATGAAGGGACAGGGGGTGAACATGGCTACACCTTC

J gene: TRBJ2-7
clone size: NA
D gene: NA
V gene: TRBV7-3
CDR3 protein: CASSLSGRGYEQYF
CDR3 DNA: TGTGCCAGCAGCTTAAGTGGCAGGGGCTACGAGCAGTACTTC

J gene: TRBJ2-1
clone size: NA
D gene: NA
V gene: TRBV4-3
CDR3 protein: CASSQDIAYSYNEQFF
CDR3 DNA: TGCGCCAGCAGCCAAGATATAGCGTACTCCTACAATGAGCAGTTCTTC

J gene: TRBJ2-1
clone size: NA
D gene: TRBD1
V gene: TRBV7-3
CDR3 protein: CASSLTGGTYEQFF
CDR3 DNA: TGTGCCAGCAGCTTGACAGGGGGGACCTATGAGCAGTTCTTC

J gene: TRBJ2-1
clone size: NA
D gene: TRBD2
V gene: TRBV4-1
CDR3 protein: CASSQLSGIGYNEQFF
CDR3 DNA: TGCGCCAGCAGCCAACTCAGCGGGATCGGTTACAATGAGCAGTTCTTC

J gene: TRBJ1-5
clone size: NA
D gene: NA
V gene: TRBV19
CDR3 protein: CASETGFNQPQHF
CDR3 DNA: TGTGCCAGTGAGACAGGATTCAATCAGCCCCAGCATTTT

J gene: TRBJ1-1
clone size: once
D gene: TRBD1
V gene: TRBV5-4
CDR3 protein: CASSQTGVDTEAFF
CDR3 DNA: TGTGCCAGCAGCCAAACAGGGGTAGACACTGAAGCTTTCTTT

J gene: TRBJ2-5
clone size: once
D gene: NA
V gene: TRBV7-9
CDR3 protein: CASSRGAGSAQYF
CDR3 DNA: TGTGCCAGCAGCCGCGGGGCCGGATCGGCCCAGTACTTC

J gene: TRBJ1-1
clone size: NA
D gene: TRBD1
V gene: TRBV5-5
CDR3 protein: CASSLAGNRGNTEAFF
CDR3 DNA: TGTGCCAGCAGCTTGGCTGGGAACAGGGGAAACACTGAAGCTTTCTTT

J gene: TRBJ1-2
clone size: once
D gene: NA
V gene: TRBV25-1
CDR3 protein: CASSDGGARGYTF
CDR3 DNA: TGTGCCAGCAGTGATGGTGGGGCTCGTGGCTACACCTTC

J gene: TRBJ1-5
clone size: NA
D gene: NA
V gene: TRBV28
CDR3 protein: CASSLGGGPSNQPQHF
CDR3 DNA: TGTGCCAGCAGTTTGGGAGGGGGACCAAGCAATCAGCCCCAGCATTTT

J gene: TRBJ2-7
clone size: NA
D gene: TRBD1
V gene: TRBV6-6
CDR3 protein: CASSYGTGSSYEQYF
CDR3 DNA: TGTGCCAGCAGTTATGGGACAGGATCCTCCTACGAGCAGTACTTC

J gene: TRBJ2-7
clone size: NA
D gene: TRBD1
V gene: TRBV6-5
CDR3 protein: CASTPGQGRYEQYF
CDR3 DNA: TGTGCCAGCACCCCGGGACAGGGAAGGTACGAGCAGTACTTC

J gene: TRBJ2-4
clone size: NA
D gene: NA
V gene: TRBV19
CDR3 protein: CASSSGTSLAKNIQYF
CDR3 DNA: TGTGCCAGTAGTTCCGGGACTTCCCTAGCCAAAAACATTCAGTACTTC

J gene: TRBJ2-3
clone size: NA
D gene: NA
V gene: TRBV7-2
CDR3 protein: CASSLTFRVWDTQYF
CDR3 DNA: TGTGCCAGCAGCTTAACATTCAGGGTGTGGGATACGCAGTATTTT

J gene: TRBJ1-2
clone size: NA
D gene: NA
V gene: TRBV28
CDR3 protein: CASIRGNYGYTF
CDR3 DNA: TGTGCCAGCATAAGGGGGAACTATGGCTACACCTTC

J gene: TRBJ1-4
clone size: once
D gene: TRBD1
V gene: TRBV27
CDR3 protein: CASSPTPGTGNEKLFF
CDR3 DNA: TGTGCCAGCAGTCCTACCCCCGGGACAGGGAATGAAAAACTGTTTTTT

J gene: TRBJ1-1
clone size: once
D gene: NA
V gene: TRBV7-2
CDR3 protein: CASSPRQAGTEAFF
CDR3 DNA: TGTGCCAGCAGCCCAAGACAGGCGGGCACTGAAGCTTTCTTT

J gene: TRBJ1-1
clone size: NA
D gene: TRBD1
V gene: TRBV5-1
CDR3 protein: CASSSSLQGPGTEAFF
CDR3 DNA: TGCGCCAGCAGCTCGAGTTTACAGGGGCCGGGGACTGAAGCTTTCTTT

J gene: TRBJ1-4
clone size: NA
D gene: NA
V gene: TRBV10-2
CDR3 protein: CASSRRVGTNEKLFF
CDR3 DNA: TGCGCCAGCAGTAGGAGGGTAGGAACTAATGAAAAACTGTTTTTT

J gene: TRBJ2-1
clone size: NA
D gene: TRBD2
V gene: TRBV7-2
CDR3 protein: CASSFQGRGTYNEQFF
CDR3 DNA: TGTGCCAGCAGCTTTCAAGGGAGGGGTACCTACAATGAGCAGTTCTTC

J gene: TRBJ2-1
clone size: NA
D gene: TRBD2
V gene: TRBV28
CDR3 protein: CASSWTSGIYNEQFF
CDR3 DNA: TGTGCCAGCAGTTGGACTAGCGGCATATACAATGAGCAGTTCTTC

J gene: TRBJ1-6
clone size: few
D gene: NA
V gene: TRBV6-5
CDR3 protein: CAHAVREGSPLHF
CDR3 DNA: TGTGCCCACGCCGTTAGGGAGGGTTCACCCCTCCACTTT

J gene: TRBJ1-5
clone size: NA
D gene: TRBD1
V gene: TRBV28
CDR3 protein: CASRTWTGRTQPQHF
CDR3 DNA: TGTGCCAGCAGGACCTGGACAGGGCGTACTCAGCCCCAGCATTTT

J gene: TRBJ1-2
clone size: NA
D gene: NA
V gene: TRBV6-1
CDR3 protein: CASSEKDRPSYGYTF
CDR3 DNA: TGTGCCAGCAGTGAAAAAGACAGGCCCTCTTATGGCTACACCTTC

J gene: TRBJ1-5
clone size: NA
D gene: NA
V gene: TRBV6-5
CDR3 protein: CASSYRGNQPQHF
CDR3 DNA: TGTGCCAGCAGTTATCGGGGCAATCAGCCCCAGCATTTT

J gene: TRBJ2-1
clone size: NA
D gene: TRBD2
V gene: TRBV6-5
CDR3 protein: CASSQRDMQFF
CDR3 DNA: TGTGCCAGCAGTCAGCGGGATATGCAGTTCTTC

J gene: TRBJ2-7
clone size: once
D gene: NA
V gene: TRBV5-1
CDR3 protein: CASSLVSGLPYEQYF
CDR3 DNA: TGCGCCAGCAGCTTGGTTAGTGGTCTACCCTACGAGCAGTACTTC

J gene: TRBJ2-5
clone size: NA
D gene: NA
V gene: TRBV12-5
CDR3 protein: CASGLGGVETQYF
CDR3 DNA: TGTGCTAGTGGTTTAGGGGGGGTAGAGACCCAGTACTTC

J gene: TRBJ1-5
clone size: NA
D gene: TRBD1
V gene: TRBV28
CDR3 protein: CASGDRVKPQHF
CDR3 DNA: TGTGCCAGCGGTGACAGGGTCAAGCCCCAGCATTTT

J gene: TRBJ1-3
clone size: few
D gene: TRBD1
V gene: TRBV9
CDR3 protein: CASSPGTGPLSGNTIYF
CDR3 DNA: TGTGCCAGCAGCCCCGGGACAGGGCCCTTATCTGGAAACACCATATATTTT